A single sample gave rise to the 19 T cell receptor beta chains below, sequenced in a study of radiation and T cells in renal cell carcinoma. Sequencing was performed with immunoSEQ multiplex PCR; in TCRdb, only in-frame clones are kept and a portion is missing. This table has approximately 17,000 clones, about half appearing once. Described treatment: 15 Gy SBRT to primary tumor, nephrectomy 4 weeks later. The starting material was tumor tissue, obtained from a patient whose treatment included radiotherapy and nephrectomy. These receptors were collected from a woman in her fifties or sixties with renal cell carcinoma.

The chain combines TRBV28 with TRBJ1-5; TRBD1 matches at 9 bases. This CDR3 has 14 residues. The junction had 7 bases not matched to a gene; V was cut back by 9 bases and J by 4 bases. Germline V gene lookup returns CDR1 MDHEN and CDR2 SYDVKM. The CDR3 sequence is CASWDRARNQPQHF. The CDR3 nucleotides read TGTGCCAGTTGGGACAGGGCCAGGAATCAGCCCCAGCATTTT.

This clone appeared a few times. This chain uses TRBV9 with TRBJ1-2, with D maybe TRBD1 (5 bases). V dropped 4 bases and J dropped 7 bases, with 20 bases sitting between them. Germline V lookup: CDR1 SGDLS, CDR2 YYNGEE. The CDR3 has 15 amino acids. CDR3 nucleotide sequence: TGTGCCAGCAGCCCCACAAGCAGGGTGGAGGGTGGCTACACCTTC. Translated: CASSPTSRVEGGYTF.

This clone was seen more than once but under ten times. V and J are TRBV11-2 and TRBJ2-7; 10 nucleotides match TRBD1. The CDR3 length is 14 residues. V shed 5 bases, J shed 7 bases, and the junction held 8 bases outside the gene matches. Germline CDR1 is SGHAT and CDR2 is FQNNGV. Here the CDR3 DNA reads TGTGCCAGCAGCGCTCGGACAGGGGGAGGTGAGCAGTACTTC. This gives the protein CASSARTGGGEQYF.

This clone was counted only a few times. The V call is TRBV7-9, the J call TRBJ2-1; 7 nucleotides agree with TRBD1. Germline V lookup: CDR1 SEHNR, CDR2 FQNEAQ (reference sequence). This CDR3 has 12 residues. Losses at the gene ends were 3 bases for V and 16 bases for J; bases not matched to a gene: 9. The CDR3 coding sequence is TGTGCCAGCAGCTTCAGACAGGGTCCTACCTTCTTC. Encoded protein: CASSFRQGPTFF.

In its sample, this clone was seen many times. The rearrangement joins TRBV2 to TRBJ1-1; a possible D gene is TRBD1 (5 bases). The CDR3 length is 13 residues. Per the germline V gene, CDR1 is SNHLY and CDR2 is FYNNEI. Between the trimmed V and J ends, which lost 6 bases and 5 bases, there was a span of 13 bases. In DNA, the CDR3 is TGTGCCAGCAGCTCTCTGAAGGGGACTGAAGCTTTCTTT. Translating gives CASSSLKGTEAFF.

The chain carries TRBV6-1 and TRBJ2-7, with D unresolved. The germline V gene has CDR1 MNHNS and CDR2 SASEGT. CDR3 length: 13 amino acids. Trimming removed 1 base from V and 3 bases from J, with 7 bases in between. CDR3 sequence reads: CASSEVGSYEQYF. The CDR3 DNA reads TGTGCCAGCAGTGAAGTAGGCAGCTACGAGCAGTACTTC.

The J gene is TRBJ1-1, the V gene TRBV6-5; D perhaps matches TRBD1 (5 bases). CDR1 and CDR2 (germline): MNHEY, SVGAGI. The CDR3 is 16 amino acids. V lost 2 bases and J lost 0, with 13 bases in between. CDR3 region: CASSYGAVGLNTEAFF. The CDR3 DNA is TGTGCCAGCAGTTACGGGGCGGTGGGCTTGAACACTGAAGCTTTCTTT.

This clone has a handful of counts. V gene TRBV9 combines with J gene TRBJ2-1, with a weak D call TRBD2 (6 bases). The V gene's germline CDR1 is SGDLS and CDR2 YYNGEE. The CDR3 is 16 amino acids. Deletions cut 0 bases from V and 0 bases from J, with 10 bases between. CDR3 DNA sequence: TGTGCCAGCAGCGTAGGGGCTAGCGACTCCTACAATGAGCAGTTCTTC. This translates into CASSVGASDSYNEQFF.

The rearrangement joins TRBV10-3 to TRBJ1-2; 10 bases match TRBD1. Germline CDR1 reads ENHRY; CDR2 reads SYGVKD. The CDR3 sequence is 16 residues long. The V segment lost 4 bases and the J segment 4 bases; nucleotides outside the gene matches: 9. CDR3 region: CAISALGQGLIYGYTF. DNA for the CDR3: TGTGCCATCAGTGCGTTGGGACAGGGGTTGATCTATGGCTACACCTTC.

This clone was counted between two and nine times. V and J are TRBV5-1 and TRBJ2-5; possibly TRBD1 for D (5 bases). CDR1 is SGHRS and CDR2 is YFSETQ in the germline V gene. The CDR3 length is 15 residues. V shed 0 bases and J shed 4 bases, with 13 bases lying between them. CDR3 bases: TGCGCCAGCAGCTTGGAAGCCAGGGTGGGAGAGACCCAGTACTTC. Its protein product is CASSLEARVGETQYF.

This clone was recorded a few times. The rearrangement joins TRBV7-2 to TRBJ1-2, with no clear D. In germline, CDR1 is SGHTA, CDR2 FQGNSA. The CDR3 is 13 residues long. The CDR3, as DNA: TGTGCGACTCATTCCGGGAAACCCTATGGCTACACCTTC. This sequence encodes CATHSGKPYGYTF.

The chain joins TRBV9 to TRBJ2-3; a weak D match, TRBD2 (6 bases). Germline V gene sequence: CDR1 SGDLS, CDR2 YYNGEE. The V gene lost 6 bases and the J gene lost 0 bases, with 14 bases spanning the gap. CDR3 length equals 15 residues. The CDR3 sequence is CASTPSAGSTDTQYF. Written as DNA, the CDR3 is TGTGCCAGCACCCCATCCGCGGGAAGCACAGATACGCAGTATTTT.

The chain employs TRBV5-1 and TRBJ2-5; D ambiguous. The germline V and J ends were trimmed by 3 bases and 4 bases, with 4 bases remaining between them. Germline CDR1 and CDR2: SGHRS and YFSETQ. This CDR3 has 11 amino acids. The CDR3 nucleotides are TGCGCCAGCAGCTACTCAGAGACCCAGTACTTC. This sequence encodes CASSYSETQYF.

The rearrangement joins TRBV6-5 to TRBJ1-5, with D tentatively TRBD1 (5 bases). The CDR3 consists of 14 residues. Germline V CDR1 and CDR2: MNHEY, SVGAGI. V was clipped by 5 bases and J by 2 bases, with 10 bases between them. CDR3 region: CASSRGTGNQPQHF. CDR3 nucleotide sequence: TGTGCCAGCAGTCGCGGGACGGGCAATCAGCCCCAGCATTTT.

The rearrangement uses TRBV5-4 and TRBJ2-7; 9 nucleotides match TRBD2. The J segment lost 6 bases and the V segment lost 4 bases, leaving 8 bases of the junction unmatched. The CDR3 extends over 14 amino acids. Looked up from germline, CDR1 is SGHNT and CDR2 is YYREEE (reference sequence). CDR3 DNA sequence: TGTGCCAGCAGCCAGTTCCTAGCGGGACGCGAGCAGTACTTC. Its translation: CASSQFLAGREQYF.

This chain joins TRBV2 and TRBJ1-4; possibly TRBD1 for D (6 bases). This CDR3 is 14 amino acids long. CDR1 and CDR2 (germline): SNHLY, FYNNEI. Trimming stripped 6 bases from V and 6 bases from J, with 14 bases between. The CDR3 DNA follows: TGTGCCAGCAGGAACAGGGTAGGGGATGAAAAACTGTTTTTT. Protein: CASRNRVGDEKLFF.

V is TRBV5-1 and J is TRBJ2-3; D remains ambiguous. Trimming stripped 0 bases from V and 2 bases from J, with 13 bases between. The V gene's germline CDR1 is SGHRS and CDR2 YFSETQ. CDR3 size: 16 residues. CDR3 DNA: TGCGCCAGCAGCTTGGGGGCTGCTCTACTCACAGATACGCAGTATTTT. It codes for CASSLGAALLTDTQYF.

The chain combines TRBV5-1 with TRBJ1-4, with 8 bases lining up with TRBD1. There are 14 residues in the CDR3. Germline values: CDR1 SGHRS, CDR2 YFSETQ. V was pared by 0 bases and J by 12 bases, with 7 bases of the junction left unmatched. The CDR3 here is CASSLDQGAQELFF. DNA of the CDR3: TGCGCCAGCAGCTTGGATCAGGGGGCGCAGGAACTGTTTTTT.

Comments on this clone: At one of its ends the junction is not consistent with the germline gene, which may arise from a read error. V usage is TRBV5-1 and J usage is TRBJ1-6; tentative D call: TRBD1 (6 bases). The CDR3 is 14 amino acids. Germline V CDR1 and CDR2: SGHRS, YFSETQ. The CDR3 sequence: CASSWEGGEGPLHF. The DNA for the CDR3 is TGTGCCAGCAGCTGGGAGGGGGGCGAGGGACCCCTCCACTTT.